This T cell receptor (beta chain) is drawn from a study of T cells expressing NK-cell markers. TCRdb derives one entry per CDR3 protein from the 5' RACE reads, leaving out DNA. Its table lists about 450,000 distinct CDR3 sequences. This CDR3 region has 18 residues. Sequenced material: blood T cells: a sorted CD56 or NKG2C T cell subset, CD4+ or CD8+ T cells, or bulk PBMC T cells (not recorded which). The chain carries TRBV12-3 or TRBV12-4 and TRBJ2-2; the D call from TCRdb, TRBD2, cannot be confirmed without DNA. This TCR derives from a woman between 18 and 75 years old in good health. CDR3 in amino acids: CASSPPAGLARNTGELFF.